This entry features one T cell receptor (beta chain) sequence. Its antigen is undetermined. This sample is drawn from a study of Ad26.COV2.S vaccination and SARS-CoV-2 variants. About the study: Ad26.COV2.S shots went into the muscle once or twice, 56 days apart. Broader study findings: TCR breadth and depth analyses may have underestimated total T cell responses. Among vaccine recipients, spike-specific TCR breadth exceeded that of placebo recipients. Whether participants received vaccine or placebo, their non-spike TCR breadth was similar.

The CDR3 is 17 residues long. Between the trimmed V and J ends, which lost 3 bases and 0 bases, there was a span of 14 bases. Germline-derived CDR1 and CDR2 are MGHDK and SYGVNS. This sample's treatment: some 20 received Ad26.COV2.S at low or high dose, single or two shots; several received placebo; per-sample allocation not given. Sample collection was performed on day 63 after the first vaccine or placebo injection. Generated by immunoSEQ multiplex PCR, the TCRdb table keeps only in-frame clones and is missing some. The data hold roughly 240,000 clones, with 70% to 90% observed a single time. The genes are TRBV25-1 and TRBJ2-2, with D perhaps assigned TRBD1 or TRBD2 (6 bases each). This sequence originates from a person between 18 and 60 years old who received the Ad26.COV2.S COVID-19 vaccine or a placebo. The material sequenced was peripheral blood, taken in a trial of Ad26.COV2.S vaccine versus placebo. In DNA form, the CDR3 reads TGTGCCAGCAGTGATCCTGCCGGGGGCTCGAACACCGGGGAGCTGTTTTTT. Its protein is CASSDPAGGSNTGELFF.